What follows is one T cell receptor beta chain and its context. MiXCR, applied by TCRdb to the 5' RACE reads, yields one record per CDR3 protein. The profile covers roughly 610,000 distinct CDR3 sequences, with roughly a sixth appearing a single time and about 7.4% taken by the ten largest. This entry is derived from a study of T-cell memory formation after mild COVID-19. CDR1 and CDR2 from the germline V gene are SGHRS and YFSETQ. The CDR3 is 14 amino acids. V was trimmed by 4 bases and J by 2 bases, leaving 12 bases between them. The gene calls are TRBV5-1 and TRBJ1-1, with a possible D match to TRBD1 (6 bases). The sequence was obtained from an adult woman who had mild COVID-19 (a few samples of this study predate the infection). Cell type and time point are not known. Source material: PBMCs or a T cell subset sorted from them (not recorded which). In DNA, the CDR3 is TGCGCCAGCAGCGAACAGGGAGTTAACACTGAAGCTTTCTTT. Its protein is CASSEQGVNTEAFF.